The rows below give T cell receptor beta chains drawn from one sample of a study of cytomegalovirus exposure and HLA in healthy donors. Using immunoSEQ multiplex PCR, the repertoire was profiled, and TCRdb retains in-frame clones only, with some absent. Its listing shows around 150,000 clones. Input material: PBMCs. The source is a middle-aged man in good health and CMV-seronegative. Each CDR3 is given with its conserved first and last residue. The D gene is left open where the match is weak.

v_call	j_call	d_call	cdr3_nt	cdr3_aa
TRBV6-5	TRBJ1-2	NA	TGTGCCAGCAGTTACTCCGCGGGGCATGGGTACACCTTC	CASSYSAGHGYTF
TRBV6-5	TRBJ2-2	NA	TGTGCCAGCACCGGGGGTACCGGGGAGCTGTTTTTT	CASTGGTGELFF
TRBV19	TRBJ1-1	NA	TGTGCCAGTAGATCGGACAGCGCGGACACTGAAGCTTTCTTT	CASRSDSADTEAFF
TRBV6-5	TRBJ2-3	TRBD2	TGTGCCAGCAGTCTAGAGCGGGGGGCCACAGATACGCAGTATTTT	CASSLERGATDTQYF
TRBV5-4	TRBJ1-1	NA	TGTGCCAGCAGTCAGGGCGCTGAAGCTTTCTTT	CASSQGAEAFF
TRBV2	TRBJ2-7	NA	TGTGCCAGCAGTGAGGGGGCTTCCTACGAGCAGTACTTC	CASSEGASYEQYF
TRBV4-3	TRBJ2-5	NA	TGCGCCAGCAGCCAAGTCACTCAAGAGACCCAGTACTTC	CASSQVTQETQYF
TRBV5-4	TRBJ2-2	NA	TGTGCCAGCAGCTTGTGGCGGGGAGCGAACACCGGGGAGCTGTTTTTT	CASSLWRGANTGELFF
TRBV7-9	TRBJ1-1	TRBD1	TGTGCCAGCGGGCTACAGGGGGCCGCGACTGAAGCTTTCTTT	CASGLQGAATEAFF
TRBV6-5	TRBJ1-2	TRBD1	TGTGCCAGCAGTTACTCCCTCCGGACAGGGGGGGGCTACACCTTC	CASSYSLRTGGGYTF